The present T cell receptor (beta chain) was sequenced within a study of shared clonotypes between healthy human individuals. Study findings and constraints: Having only a few donors restricted how much genetic and exposure-history diversity was captured.

Deletions cut 6 bases from V and 1 base from J, with 5 bases between. CDR1 is SGHRS and CDR2 is YFSETQ in the germline V gene. The CDR3 totals 12 residues. Worth noting for this clone: What it binds is unknown.

Several immunoSEQ plates held equal portions of the genomic DNA taken from each subset. With ten immunoSEQ deep assay plates, unsorted PBMC DNA underwent sequencing. The repertoire was sequenced with immunoSEQ multiplex PCR; TCRdb's copy has only in-frame clones and lacks some. The table records about 480,000 clones, about 80% of them present only once. Input material: PBMCs. The rearrangement uses TRBV5-1 and TRBJ1-3; D is unclear. The TCR originated in a woman aged 40 to 50 in good health. Some clones in this sample may be carry-over from other donors' samples. As DNA, the CDR3 is TGCGCCAGCAAGGCTTCTGGAAACACCATATATTTT. Its translation is CASKASGNTIYF.